The source of this T cell receptor beta chain is a study of control samples from healthy donors and cancer patients. After removal of 5 bases from V and 5 bases from J, the junction contained 5 bases not matched to a gene. This CDR3 has 14 residues. Germline CDR1 MNHEY, CDR2 SMNVEV (reference sequence). Sequencing used immunoSEQ multiplex PCR; TCRdb keeps in-frame clones, though not all of them. This repertoire shows about 73,000 clones, approximately 84% found once; its top ten account for over 3.5%. This clone appeared once. Sequencing was done on a sample of blood. V is TRBV27 and J is TRBJ2-5, with 10 bases fitting TRBD2. This TCR was recovered from a woman between 45 and 60 years old in good health. The CDR3 protein is CASSPIAGGETQYF. The CDR3 coding sequence is TGTGCCAGCAGTCCTATAGCGGGAGGCGAGACCCAGTACTTC.